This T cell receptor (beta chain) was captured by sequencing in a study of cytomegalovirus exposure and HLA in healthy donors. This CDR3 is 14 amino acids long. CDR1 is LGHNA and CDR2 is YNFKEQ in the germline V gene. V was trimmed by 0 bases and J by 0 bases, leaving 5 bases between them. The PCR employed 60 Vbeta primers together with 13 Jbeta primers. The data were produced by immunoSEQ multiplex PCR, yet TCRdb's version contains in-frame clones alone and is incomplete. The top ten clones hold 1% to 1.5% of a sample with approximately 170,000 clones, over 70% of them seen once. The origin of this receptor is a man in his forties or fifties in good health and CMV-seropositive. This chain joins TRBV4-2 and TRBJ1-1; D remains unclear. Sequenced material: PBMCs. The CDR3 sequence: CASSQEQLNTEAFF. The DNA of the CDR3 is TGTGCCAGCAGCCAAGAACAGCTGAACACTGAAGCTTTCTTT.